This is a list of T cell receptor beta chains from one sample in a study of shared clonotypes between healthy human individuals. Profiling relied on immunoSEQ multiplex PCR, and the TCRdb table lists in-frame clones only, not all of them. Among some 2,400,000 clones listed, 90% to 96% were seen once. Specimen: naive CD4+ T cells sorted from blood. The receptors were sampled from a man aged 18 to 35 in good health. Both conserved end residues are part of each CDR3. A D gene is named only where the DNA matches it firmly. Only some rows state a clone size, as once, few, many or a class for expanded clones.

.	TRBV29-1	.	TRBJ2-1	CSVEDLAADNEQFF	TGCAGCGTTGAAGATCTCGCGGCAGACAATGAGCAGTTCTTC
TRBD1	TRBV25-1	.	TRBJ1-3	CASRGTGISGNTIYF	TGTGCCAGCAGGGGGACAGGGATCTCTGGAAACACCATATATTTT
.	TRBV7-8	.	TRBJ2-5	CASSLEGRGTQETQYF	TGTGCCAGCAGCTTAGAAGGGCGAGGGACACAAGAGACCCAGTACTTC
.	TRBV5-1	.	TRBJ1-4	CASSRQSSNEKLFF	TGCGCCAGCAGCCGCCAAAGTTCAAATGAAAAACTGTTTTTT
TRBD2	TRBV9	.	TRBJ2-1	CASSSSGENNEQFF	TGTGCCAGCAGCTCTAGCGGGGAGAACAATGAGCAGTTCTTC
TRBD1	TRBV6-5	.	TRBJ1-6	CASGTGTGGNSPLHF	TGTGCCAGCGGAACCGGGACAGGGGGGAATTCACCCCTCCACTTT
.	TRBV28	.	TRBJ1-1	CASSSPGLIPGTEAFF	TGTGCCAGCAGTTCACCGGGTCTCATCCCAGGGACTGAAGCTTTCTTT
TRBD2	TRBV28	.	TRBJ2-2	CASSPQPGLAGFGELFF	TGTGCCAGCAGTCCGCAACCGGGACTAGCGGGGTTCGGGGAGCTGTTTTTT
.	TRBV10-3	.	TRBJ2-3	CASGSSTDTQYF	TGTGCCTCCGGGAGCTCCACAGATACGCAGTATTTT
.	TRBV7-2	.	TRBJ2-6	CASSLFYGANVLTF	TGTGCCAGCAGCTTATTCTACGGGGCCAACGTCCTGACTTTC
.	TRBV30	once	TRBJ1-5	CAWSDTYQPQHF	TGTGCCTGGAGTGATACCTATCAGCCCCAGCATTTT
TRBD1	TRBV18	.	TRBJ1-2	CASSPTGQGDGYTF	TGTGCCAGCTCACCAACGGGACAGGGGGATGGCTACACCTTC
TRBD2	TRBV4-3	many	TRBJ2-1	CASSQDYSGSYNEQFF	TGCGCCAGCAGCCAAGATTATAGCGGGAGTTACAATGAGCAGTTCTTC
TRBD2	TRBV27	.	TRBJ2-1	CASSPGGGWEQFF	TGTGCCAGCAGCCCGGGGGGGGGATGGGAGCAGTTCTTC
TRBD2	TRBV5-4	once	TRBJ2-1	CASSLGVSGTTNEQFF	TGTGCCAGCAGCTTGGGAGTTAGCGGGACCACGAATGAGCAGTTCTTC
TRBD2	TRBV5-4	.	TRBJ2-1	CASSLNIAGGNNEQFF	TGTGCCAGCAGCCTGAACATAGCGGGAGGGAACAATGAGCAGTTCTTC
.	TRBV6-1	.	TRBJ2-4	CASSQETGNIQYF	TGTGCCAGCAGTCAAGAGACCGGAAACATTCAGTACTTC
TRBD1	TRBV7-9	once	TRBJ1-4	CASSLGTGEKLFF	TGTGCCAGCAGCTTAGGGACAGGTGAAAAACTGTTTTTT
.	TRBV7-9	.	TRBJ1-6	CASSLGGDNSPLHF	TGTGCCAGCAGCTTAGGAGGGGATAATTCACCCCTCCACTTT
TRBD2	TRBV13	.	TRBJ2-1	CASSPVSGRANDQFF	TGTGCCAGCAGCCCCGTAAGCGGGAGGGCCAATGATCAGTTCTTC
.	TRBV7-2	once	TRBJ1-2	CASSLMADAMGYGYTF	TGTGCCAGCAGCTTAATGGCGGATGCTATGGGCTATGGCTACACCTTC
.	TRBV7-6	.	TRBJ2-2	CASGKGAGELFF	TGTGCCAGCGGTAAGGGAGCCGGGGAGCTGTTTTTT
TRBD2	TRBV7-6	.	TRBJ2-5	CASSRGGTSGQETQYF	TGTGCCAGCTCGCGGGGCGGGACTAGCGGCCAAGAGACCCAGTACTTC
.	TRBV5-1	.	TRBJ1-2	CASSFRGANYGYTF	TGCGCCAGCAGCTTCAGAGGGGCGAACTATGGCTACACCTTC
.	TRBV21-1	.	TRBJ2-5	CASSKYRVSGETQYF	TGTGCCAGCAGCAAATACAGGGTATCAGGAGAGACCCAGTACTTC
.	TRBV19	.	TRBJ2-2	CASSIRYNAGELFF	TGTGCCAGTAGTATACGTTATAACGCCGGGGAGCTGTTTTTT
.	TRBV7-3	once	TRBJ2-2	CASSFLSGELFF	TGTGCCAGCAGCTTCCTATCCGGGGAGCTGTTTTTT
.	TRBV19	.	TRBJ2-7	CASTPQGTYEQYF	TGTGCCAGTACCCCACAGGGAACCTACGAGCAGTACTTC
.	TRBV4-1	.	TRBJ2-1	CASSQEWGYDEQFF	TGCGCCAGCAGCCAAGAATGGGGGTACGATGAGCAGTTCTTC
TRBD1	TRBV5-1	.	TRBJ2-7	CASSLGPGTGDYEQYF	TGCGCCAGCAGCTTGGGCCCCGGGACAGGGGACTACGAGCAGTACTTC
.	TRBV6-1	.	TRBJ2-2	CASSGSGGELFF	TGTGCCAGCAGTGGGTCAGGCGGGGAGCTGTTTTTT
.	TRBV7-9	.	TRBJ2-7	CASSLRSMDEQYF	TGTGCCAGCAGCTTGCGGTCTATGGACGAGCAGTACTTC
.	TRBV12-5	.	TRBJ2-6	CASGLVLDNSGANVLTF	TGTGCTAGTGGTTTGGTACTGGACAACTCTGGGGCCAACGTCCTGACTTTC
TRBD1	TRBV11-2	once	TRBJ1-4	CASSLEGAKGEKLFF	TGTGCCAGCAGTCTCGAGGGGGCCAAAGGTGAAAAACTGTTTTTT
.	TRBV25-1	.	TRBJ2-3	CASSGTVATDTQYF	TGTGCCAGCAGTGGGACCGTCGCTACAGATACGCAGTATTTT
.	TRBV18	.	TRBJ2-2	CASSPPAAGTGELFF	TGTGCCAGCTCACCCCCCGCGGCTGGCACCGGGGAGCTGTTTTTT
.	TRBV5-1	.	TRBJ1-3	CASSLRQASGNTIYF	TGCGCCAGCAGCTTGAGGCAGGCGTCTGGAAACACCATATATTTT
.	TRBV9	.	TRBJ2-1	CASSVVEANEQFF	TGTGCCAGCAGCGTAGTGGAAGCCAATGAGCAGTTCTTC
.	TRBV5-4	once	TRBJ2-5	CASSLPGQETQYF	TGTGCCAGCAGCTTGCCGGGGCAAGAGACCCAGTACTTC
.	TRBV15	.	TRBJ1-2	CATSRVQTNYGYTF	TGTGCCACCAGCAGAGTTCAAACTAACTATGGCTACACCTTC
TRBD1	TRBV5-5	.	TRBJ2-7	CASSPWTGNDEQYF	TGTGCCAGCAGCCCTTGGACAGGGAATGACGAGCAGTACTTC
TRBD1	TRBV5-4	.	TRBJ1-3	CASSPQGGSGNTIYF	TGTGCCAGCAGCCCACAGGGGGGCTCTGGAAACACCATATATTTT
.	TRBV30	.	TRBJ1-2	CACNSGNYGYTF	TGTGCCTGCAATAGCGGGAACTATGGCTACACCTTC
.	TRBV28	.	TRBJ1-5	CASSLGGVYQPQHF	TGTGCCAGCAGTCTCGGCGGGGTATATCAGCCCCAGCATTTT
TRBD2	TRBV4-1	.	TRBJ2-5	CASSHPLGGGGSETQYF	TGCGCCAGCAGCCACCCCCTGGGCGGGGGGGGGTCGGAGACCCAGTACTTC